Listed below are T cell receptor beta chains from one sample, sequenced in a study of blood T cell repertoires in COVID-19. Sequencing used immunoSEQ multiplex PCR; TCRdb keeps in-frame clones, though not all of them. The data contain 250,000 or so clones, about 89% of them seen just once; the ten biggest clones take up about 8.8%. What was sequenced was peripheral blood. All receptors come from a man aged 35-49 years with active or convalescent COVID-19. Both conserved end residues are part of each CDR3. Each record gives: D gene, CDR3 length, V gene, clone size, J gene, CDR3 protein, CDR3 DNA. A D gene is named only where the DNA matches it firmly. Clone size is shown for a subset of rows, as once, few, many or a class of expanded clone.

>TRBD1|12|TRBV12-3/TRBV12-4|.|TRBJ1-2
CASSFDRVGYTF
TGTGCCAGCAGTTTCGACAGGGTAGGCTACACCTTC
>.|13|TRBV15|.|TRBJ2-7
CATSRDYTGEQYF
TGTGCCACCAGCAGAGATTACACCGGGGAGCAGTACTTC
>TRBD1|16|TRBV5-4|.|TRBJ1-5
CASSITTGVSNQPQHF
TGTGCCAGCAGCATAACGACAGGGGTGAGCAATCAGCCCCAGCATTTT
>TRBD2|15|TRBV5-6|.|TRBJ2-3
CASSEAGVDTDTQYF
TGTGCCAGCTCTGAAGCGGGAGTCGACACAGATACGCAGTATTTT
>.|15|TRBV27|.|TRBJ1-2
CASSLAGASAFGYTF
TGTGCCAGCAGTTTAGCGGGGGCATCGGCGTTTGGCTACACCTTC
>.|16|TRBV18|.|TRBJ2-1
CASSKGSQALDNEQFF
TGTGCCAGCTCAAAGGGGTCACAGGCGTTGGACAATGAGCAGTTCTTC
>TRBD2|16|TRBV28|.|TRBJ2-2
CASSLLSGGNTGELFF
TGTGCCAGCAGTTTACTTAGCGGGGGGAACACCGGGGAGCTGTTTTTT
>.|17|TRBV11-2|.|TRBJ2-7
CASSLGVRPNPRDEQYF
TGTGCCAGCAGCTTAGGCGTGAGGCCCAACCCAAGAGACGAGCAGTACTTC
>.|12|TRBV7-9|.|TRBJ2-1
CASSLTADEQFF
TGTGCCAGCAGCTTAACGGCGGATGAGCAGTTCTTC
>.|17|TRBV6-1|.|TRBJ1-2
CASSEGGGGGSNYGYTF
TGTGCCAGCAGTGAAGGGGGAGGGGGAGGTTCTAACTATGGCTACACCTTC
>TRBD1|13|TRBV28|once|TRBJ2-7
CASGTGPAFEQYF
TGTGCCAGCGGGACAGGTCCCGCCTTTGAGCAGTACTTC
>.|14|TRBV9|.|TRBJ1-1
CASSPSLVLERAFF
TGTGCCAGCAGCCCGTCCCTCGTCCTAGAGAGAGCTTTCTTT
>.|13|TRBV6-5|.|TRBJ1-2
CASTFQGLYGYTF
TGTGCCAGCACGTTCCAGGGTCTCTATGGCTACACCTTC
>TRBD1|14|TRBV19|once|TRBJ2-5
CASSMDRTKGAQYF
TGTGCCAGTAGTATGGACAGGACCAAAGGGGCCCAGTACTTC
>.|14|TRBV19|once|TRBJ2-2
CASSVVGNTGELFF
TGTGCCAGTAGTGTGGTCGGGAACACCGGGGAGCTGTTTTTT
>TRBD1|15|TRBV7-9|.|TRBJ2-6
CASSPGGSGANVLTF
TGTGCCAGCAGCCCAGGGGGCTCTGGGGCCAACGTCCTGACTTTC